This entry concerns a single T cell receptor beta chain. The data stem from a study of cytomegalovirus exposure and HLA in healthy donors. This CDR3 has 16 amino acids. Germline CDR1 reads KGHSH; CDR2 reads LQKENI. Losses at the gene ends were 8 bases for V and 2 bases for J; bases not matched to a gene: 11. The PCR used 60 Vbeta and 13 Jbeta primers. Generated by immunoSEQ multiplex PCR, the TCRdb table keeps only in-frame clones and is missing some. Found here are about 160,000 clones; the top ten clones hold 2% to 2.5%. Material: PBMCs. This sequence originates from a young man in good health and CMV-seronegative. The chain employs TRBV18 and TRBJ1-3; 8 bases fit TRBD1. CDR3 residues: CASRSTGVHPGNTIYF. The CDR3 DNA follows: TGTGCCAGCCGGTCGACAGGGGTTCATCCTGGAAACACCATATATTTT.